This T cell receptor beta chain derives from a study of blood T cell repertoires in COVID-19. This CDR3 region has 13 residues. V was pared by 6 bases and J by 4 bases, with 2 bases of the junction left unmatched. Germline loops: CDR1 MNHEY, CDR2 SVGAGI. Assay used: immunoSEQ multiplex PCR; TCRdb lists only in-frame clones, some missing. The data show more than 150,000 clones, 75% to 85% seen once. Participants were aged about 18 to 89 years from 20 to 30 US areas. Categorization into cohorts depended on clinical history that participants reported. Two negative PCRs, clearance, or symptom resolution characterized the recovered Cohort 3 donors.

The chain combines TRBV6-5 with TRBJ2-2; 7 bases are a match to TRBD2. The TCR comes from a man aged 40-50 years who had recovered from COVID-19. Sequenced material: PBMCs or T cells enriched from blood (not recorded which). The CDR3 spells CASRLASTGELFF. CDR3 sequence (DNA): TGTGCCAGCAGACTAGCGTCCACCGGGGAGCTGTTTTTT.